The 2 T cell receptor beta chains presented below share a single source sample, sequenced in a study of blood T cell repertoires in COVID-19. Method: immunoSEQ multiplex PCR; TCRdb's copy keeps in-frame clones and lacks some. The sample includes about 380,000 clones, around 87% of them seen just once. The sequencing sample was made of PBMCs or T cells enriched from blood (not recorded which). All receptors come from a man aged 25 to 40 who had recovered from COVID-19.

This sequence joins TRBV5-1 and TRBJ2-3; 7 bases match TRBD1. The germline gives CDR1 SGHRS, CDR2 YFSETQ. V lost 3 bases, J lost 3 bases, and 7 bases stayed unmatched. This CDR3 region has 15 residues. CDR3 residues: CASSSSTQGTDTQYF. CDR3 bases: TGCGCCAGCAGCTCATCGACACAGGGGACAGATACGCAGTATTTT.

This clone has a handful of counts. This chain links TRBV5-4 with TRBJ2-2; a weak D match, TRBD2 (6 bases). CDR3 length: 16 amino acids. V was clipped by 0 bases and J by 5 bases, with 14 bases between them. The V gene's germline CDR1 is SGHNT and CDR2 YYREEE (reference sequence). CDR3 in amino acids: CASSLAGGSETGELFF. The DNA of the CDR3 is TGTGCCAGCAGCTTGGCAGGAGGGTCCGAAACCGGGGAGCTGTTTTTT.